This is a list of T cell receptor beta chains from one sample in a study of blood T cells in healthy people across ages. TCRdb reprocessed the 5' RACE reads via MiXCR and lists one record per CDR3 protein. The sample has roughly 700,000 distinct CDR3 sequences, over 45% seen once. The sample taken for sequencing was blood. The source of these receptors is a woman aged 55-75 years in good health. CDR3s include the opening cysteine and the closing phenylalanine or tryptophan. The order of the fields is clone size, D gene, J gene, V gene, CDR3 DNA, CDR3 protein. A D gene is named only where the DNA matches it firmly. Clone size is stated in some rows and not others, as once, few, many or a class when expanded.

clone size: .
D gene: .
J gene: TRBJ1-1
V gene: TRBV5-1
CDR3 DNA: TGCGCCAGCAGCGGAGCAGGGGATAAGACTGAAGCTTTCTTT
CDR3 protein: CASSGAGDKTEAFF

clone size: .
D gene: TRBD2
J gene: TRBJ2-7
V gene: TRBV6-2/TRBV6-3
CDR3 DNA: TGTGCCAGCAGTTACGAAGGGACTAGCGGCGACGAGCAGTACTTC
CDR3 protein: CASSYEGTSGDEQYF

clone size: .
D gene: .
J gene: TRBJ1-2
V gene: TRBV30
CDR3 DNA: TGTGCCTGGAGTCGGACCTTTAACTATGGCTACACCTTC
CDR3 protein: CAWSRTFNYGYTF

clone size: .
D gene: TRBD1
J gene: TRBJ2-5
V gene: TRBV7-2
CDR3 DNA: TGTGCCAGCAGCCGTGGGGACAGGGGGTCTATAGAGACCCAGTACTTC
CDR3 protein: CASSRGDRGSIETQYF

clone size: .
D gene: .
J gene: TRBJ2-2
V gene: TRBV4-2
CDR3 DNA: TGTGCCAGCAGCCAAGATCGGGGGGGACAGGGGGAGCTGTTTTTT
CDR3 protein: CASSQDRGGQGELFF

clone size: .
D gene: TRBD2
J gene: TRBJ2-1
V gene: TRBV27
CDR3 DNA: TGTGCCAGCAGTTTATCTGGGACTAGCGGGAGAGGGAACAATGAGCAGTTCTTC
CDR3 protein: CASSLSGTSGRGNNEQFF

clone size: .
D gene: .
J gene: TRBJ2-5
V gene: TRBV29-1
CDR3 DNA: TGCAGCGTGCGTGGGGGTGGTGAGACCCAGTACTTC
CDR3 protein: CSVRGGGETQYF

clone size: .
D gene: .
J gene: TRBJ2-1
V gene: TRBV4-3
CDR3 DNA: TGCGCCAGCAGCCAAGACAGGGCTAGCAGGGCGAATGAGCAGTTCTTC
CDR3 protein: CASSQDRASRANEQFF

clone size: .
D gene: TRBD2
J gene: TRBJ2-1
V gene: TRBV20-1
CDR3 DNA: TGCAGTGCTAGAGCCGCCGGGAGAGCGGGAGTCCTCAATGAGCAGTTCTTC
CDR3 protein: CSARAAGRAGVLNEQFF

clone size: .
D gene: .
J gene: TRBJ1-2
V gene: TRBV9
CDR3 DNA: TGTGCCAGCAGCCCCGTTCCAGGGCTAAACTATGGCTACACCTTC
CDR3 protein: CASSPVPGLNYGYTF

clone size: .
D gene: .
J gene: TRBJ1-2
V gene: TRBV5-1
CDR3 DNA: TGCGCCAGCAGATTAGATAGCCTCTATGGCTACACCTTC
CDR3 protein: CASRLDSLYGYTF

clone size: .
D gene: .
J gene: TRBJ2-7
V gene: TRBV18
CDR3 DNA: TGTGCCAGCTCAACCGTGGGCGGCTCCTACGAGCAGTACTTC
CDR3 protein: CASSTVGGSYEQYF

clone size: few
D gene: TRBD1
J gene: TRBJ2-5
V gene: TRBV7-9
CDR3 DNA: TGTGCCAGCGGGGGACAGCTGTACCAAGAGACCCAGTACTTC
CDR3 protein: CASGGQLYQETQYF

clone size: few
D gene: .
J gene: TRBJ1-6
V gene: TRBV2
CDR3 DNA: TGTGCCAGCAGTGAATCTGGAATCCGTAATTCACCCCTCCACTTT
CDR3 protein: CASSESGIRNSPLHF

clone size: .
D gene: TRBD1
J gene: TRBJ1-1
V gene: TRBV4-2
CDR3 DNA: TGTGCCATCGGCGCCGACAGGGACACTGAAGCTTTCTTT
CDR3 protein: CAIGADRDTEAFF

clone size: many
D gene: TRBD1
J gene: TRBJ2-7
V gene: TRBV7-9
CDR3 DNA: TGTGCCAGCACCGAACAGGGGGTCTCCTACGAGCAGTACTTC
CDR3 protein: CASTEQGVSYEQYF

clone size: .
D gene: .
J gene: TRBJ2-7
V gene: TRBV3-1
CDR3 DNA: TGTGCCAGCAGCCACCGACAGACCTACGAGCAGTACTTC
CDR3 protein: CASSHRQTYEQYF

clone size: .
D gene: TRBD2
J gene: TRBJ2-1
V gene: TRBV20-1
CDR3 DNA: TGCAGTGCTCAGACTAGCGGGCGTTACAATGAGCAGTTCTTC
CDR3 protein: CSAQTSGRYNEQFF

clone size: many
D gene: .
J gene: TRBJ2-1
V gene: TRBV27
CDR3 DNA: TGCGCCAGCAGCTTGCGCCCGTACAATGAGCAGTTCTTC
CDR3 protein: CASSLRPYNEQFF

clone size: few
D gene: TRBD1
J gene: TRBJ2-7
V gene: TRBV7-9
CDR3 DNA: TGTGCCAGCAGCGCAAGACAGGGGGCGTACGACGAGCAGTACTTC
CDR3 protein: CASSARQGAYDEQYF

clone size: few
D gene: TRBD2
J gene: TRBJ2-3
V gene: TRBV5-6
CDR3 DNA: TGTGCCAGCAGCTCTAGCGGGACGATCACAGATACGCAGTATTTT
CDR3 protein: CASSSSGTITDTQYF

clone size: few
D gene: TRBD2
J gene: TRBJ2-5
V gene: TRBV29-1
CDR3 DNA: TGCAGCGCTGGGGGACTAGCGGTACAAGAGACCCAGTACTTC
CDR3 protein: CSAGGLAVQETQYF

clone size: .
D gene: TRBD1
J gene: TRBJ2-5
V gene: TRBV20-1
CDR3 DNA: TGCAAAGCCGGGACAGGGAACTACAAGCAGTACTTC
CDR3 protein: CKAGTGNYKQYF

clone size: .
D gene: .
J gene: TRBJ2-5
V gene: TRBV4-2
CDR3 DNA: TGTGCCAGCAGCCAAGACTCCGGGCAGGGACCCCGTGAGACCCAGTACTTC
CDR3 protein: CASSQDSGQGPRETQYF

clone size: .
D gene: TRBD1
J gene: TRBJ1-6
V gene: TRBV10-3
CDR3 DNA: TGTGCCATCAGTGAGCCGGACAGGGGAAGGAATTCACCCCTCCACTTT
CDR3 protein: CAISEPDRGRNSPLHF

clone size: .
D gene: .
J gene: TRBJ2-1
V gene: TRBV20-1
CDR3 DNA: TGCAGTAGACAGGGAGGGGAGACCCAGTTCTTC
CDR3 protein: CSRQGGETQFF

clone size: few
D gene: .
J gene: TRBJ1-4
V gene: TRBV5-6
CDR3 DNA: TGTGCCAGCAGCTTGTGGGGGAGTCAGGAAAAACTGTTTTTT
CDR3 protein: CASSLWGSQEKLFF

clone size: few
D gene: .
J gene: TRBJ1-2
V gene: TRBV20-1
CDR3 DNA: TGCAGTGCTGGTTCAGGGGTAAGGGGCTACACCTTC
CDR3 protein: CSAGSGVRGYTF

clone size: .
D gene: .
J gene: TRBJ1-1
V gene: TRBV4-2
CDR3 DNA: TGTGCCAGCAGCCAAGATCCTGGAAAGGACACTGAAGCTTTCTTT
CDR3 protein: CASSQDPGKDTEAFF

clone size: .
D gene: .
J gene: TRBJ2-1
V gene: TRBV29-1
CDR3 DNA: TGCAGCGTTGGGACAAGTGGCGTGGGTCGCAATGAGCAGTTCTTC
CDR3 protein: CSVGTSGVGRNEQFF

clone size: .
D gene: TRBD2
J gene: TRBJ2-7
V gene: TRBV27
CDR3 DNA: TGTGCCAGCAGTCCCTCAGCGGGAGAGCTCTCCTACGAGCAGTACTTC
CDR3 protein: CASSPSAGELSYEQYF

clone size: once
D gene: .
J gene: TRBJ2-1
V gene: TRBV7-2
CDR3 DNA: TGTGCCAGCAGCTTAGCTTACGAACCTAGCAATGAGCAGTTCTTC
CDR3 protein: CASSLAYEPSNEQFF

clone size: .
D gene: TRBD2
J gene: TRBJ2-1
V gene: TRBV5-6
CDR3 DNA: TGTGCCAGCAGCGGGACGACTAGCGGGGTGGATGAGCAGTTCTTC
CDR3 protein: CASSGTTSGVDEQFF

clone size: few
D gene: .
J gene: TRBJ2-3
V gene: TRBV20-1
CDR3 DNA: TGCAGTGCCTCCGGAGGGGGCCCAGATACGCAGTATTTT
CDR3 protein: CSASGGGPDTQYF

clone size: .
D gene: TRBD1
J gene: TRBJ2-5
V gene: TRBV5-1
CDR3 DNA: TGCGCCAGCAGCCTCGGACAGGGGGGGACAGAGACCCAGTACTTC
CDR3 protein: CASSLGQGGTETQYF

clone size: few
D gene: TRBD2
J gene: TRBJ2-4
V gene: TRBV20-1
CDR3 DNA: TGCAGTGCTAGAGGAATTAGCGGGAGGTCAGAGCAGTACTTC
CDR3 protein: CSARGISGRSEQYF

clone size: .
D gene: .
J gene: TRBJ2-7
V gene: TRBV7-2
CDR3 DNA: TGTGCCAGCAGCCTGAACAGGAAAGAGACCTACGAGCAGTACTTC
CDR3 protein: CASSLNRKETYEQYF

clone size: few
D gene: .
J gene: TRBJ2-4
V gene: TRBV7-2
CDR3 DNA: TGTGCCAGCAGCTCGGACGGGACGGCCAAAAACATTCAGTACTTC
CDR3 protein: CASSSDGTAKNIQYF

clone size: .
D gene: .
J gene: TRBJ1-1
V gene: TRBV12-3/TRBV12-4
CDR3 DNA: TGTGCCAGCAGTTTCTTGACAACTTTGAACACTGAAGCTTTCTTT
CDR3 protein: CASSFLTTLNTEAFF

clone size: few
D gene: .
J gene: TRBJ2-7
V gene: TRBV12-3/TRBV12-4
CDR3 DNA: TGTGCCAGCAGTTCGACAGGGATAGGGAGGCCCTACGAGCAGTACTTC
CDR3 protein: CASSSTGIGRPYEQYF

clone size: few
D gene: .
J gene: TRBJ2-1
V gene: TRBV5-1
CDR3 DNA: TGCGCCAGCAGCTTGGAGCGGAATGAGCAGTTCTTC
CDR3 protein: CASSLERNEQFF

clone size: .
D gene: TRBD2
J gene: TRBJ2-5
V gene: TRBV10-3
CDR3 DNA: TGTGCCATCAGCGGGACTAGCGGACAAGAGACCCAGTACTTC
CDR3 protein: CAISGTSGQETQYF

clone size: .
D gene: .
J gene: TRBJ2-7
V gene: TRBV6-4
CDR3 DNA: TGTGCCAGCAGGAGGGTCTCCTACGAGCAGTACTTC
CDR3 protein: CASRRVSYEQYF

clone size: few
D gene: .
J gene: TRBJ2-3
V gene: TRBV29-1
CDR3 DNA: TGCAGCGTTGAAGTGGCAGGCACAGATACGCAGTATTTT
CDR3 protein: CSVEVAGTDTQYF

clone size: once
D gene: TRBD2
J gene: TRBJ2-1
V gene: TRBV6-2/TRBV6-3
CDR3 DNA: TGTGCCAGCAGTTACGGGGGACTAGCGGGAGTGCGGACCTACAATGAGCAGTTCTTC
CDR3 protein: CASSYGGLAGVRTYNEQFF

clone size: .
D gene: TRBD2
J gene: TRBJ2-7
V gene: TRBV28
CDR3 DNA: TGTGCCAGCAGTTCGACCCCGGGACTAGCTGCCTACGAGCAGTACTTC
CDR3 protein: CASSSTPGLAAYEQYF

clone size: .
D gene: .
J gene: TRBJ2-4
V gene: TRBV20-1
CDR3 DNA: TGCAGTGCTACCTCCGGAGGGGGCTGGAGCAAAAACATTCAGTACTTC
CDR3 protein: CSATSGGGWSKNIQYF

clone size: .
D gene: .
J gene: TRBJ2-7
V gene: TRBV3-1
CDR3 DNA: TGTGCCAGCAGCCAAGGAAGTCGGGGCAGCTCCTACGAGCAGTACTTC
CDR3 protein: CASSQGSRGSSYEQYF

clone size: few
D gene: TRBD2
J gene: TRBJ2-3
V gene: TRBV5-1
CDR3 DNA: TGCGCCAGCGCCGATGGGACTAGCAGCCTCACAGATACGCAGTATTTT
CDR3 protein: CASADGTSSLTDTQYF

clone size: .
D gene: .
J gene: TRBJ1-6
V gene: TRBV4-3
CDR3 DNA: TGCGCCAGCAGCCAAGCCCCTCAGGGTAATGGTTCACCCCTCCACTTT
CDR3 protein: CASSQAPQGNGSPLHF

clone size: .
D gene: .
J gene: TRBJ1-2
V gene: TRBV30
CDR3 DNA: TGTGCCTGGAGTGACGAGTATGGCTACACCTTC
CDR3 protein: CAWSDEYGYTF

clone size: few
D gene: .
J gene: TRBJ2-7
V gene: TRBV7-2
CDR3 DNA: TGTGCCAGCAGCGTCGGCCTCTCTGGCACCTACGAGCAGTACTTC
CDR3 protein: CASSVGLSGTYEQYF

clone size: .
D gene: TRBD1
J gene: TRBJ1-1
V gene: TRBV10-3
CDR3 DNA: TGTGCCATCAGTGACAAGGACAGGGCGAACACTGAAGCTTTCTTT
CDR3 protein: CAISDKDRANTEAFF

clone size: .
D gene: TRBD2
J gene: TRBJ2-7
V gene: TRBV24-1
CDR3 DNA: TGTGCCACCAGTCTTGCGGGAGCTTCCTACAATGAGCAGTACTTC
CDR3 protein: CATSLAGASYNEQYF

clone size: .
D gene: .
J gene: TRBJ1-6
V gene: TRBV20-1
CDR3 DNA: TGCAGTGCTAGTCAAGCGGGGGTCTCCTATAATTCACCCCTCCACTTT
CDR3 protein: CSASQAGVSYNSPLHF

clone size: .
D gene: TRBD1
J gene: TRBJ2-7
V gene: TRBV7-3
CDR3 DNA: TGTGCCAGCAGTTCGGGACAGTTCGGCTCCTACGAGCAGTACTTC
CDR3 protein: CASSSGQFGSYEQYF

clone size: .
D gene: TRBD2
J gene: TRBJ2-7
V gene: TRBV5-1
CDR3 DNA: TGCGCCAGCAGCTTACAAGCGGGGGGACTCTACGAGCAGTACTTC
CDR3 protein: CASSLQAGGLYEQYF

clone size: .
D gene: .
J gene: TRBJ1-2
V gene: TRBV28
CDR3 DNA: TGTGCCAGCAGTTCCACGGCAGGGAACTATGGCTACACCTTC
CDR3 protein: CASSSTAGNYGYTF